The 10 T cell receptor beta chains below all came from one sample that was sequenced in a study of T cells expressing NK-cell markers. Following a re-call of the 5' RACE reads, TCRdb has one entry per CDR3 protein and lacks DNA. The sample has under 500,000 distinct CDR3 sequences; the top ten hold roughly 7.2%. The specimen sequenced was blood T cells: a sorted CD56 or NKG2C T cell subset, CD4+ or CD8+ T cells, or bulk PBMC T cells (not recorded which). The receptors stem from a woman between 18 and 70 years old in good health.

V usage is TRBV6-2 or TRBV6-3 and J usage is TRBJ2-7; the TRBD1 assignment by TCRdb is unverifiable without DNA. Germline CDR1 is MNHEY and CDR2 is SVGEGT. This CDR3 has 13 amino acids. This CDR3 reads CASSNGGAYEQYF.

This rearrangement joins TRBV6-1 to TRBJ1-2; checking the TCRdb D call of TRBD1 is not possible without DNA. The CDR3 runs 14 residues. CDR1 and CDR2 (germline): MNHNS, SASEGT. CDR3 residues: CASSPDRGNYGYTF.

The chain uses TRBV15 and TRBJ2-7. Per germline, CDR1 LNHNV and CDR2 YYDKDF (reference sequence). The CDR3 extends over 15 amino acids. The CDR3 sequence: CATSTPYRYGYEQYF.

This chain links TRBV7-9 with TRBJ2-2. The CDR3 has 14 amino acids. CDR1 is SEHNR and CDR2 is FQNEAQ in the germline V gene (reference sequence). The chain's CDR3 is CASSLVIGTGELFF. Variable domain in full (rest from reference TRBV7-9 and TRBJ2-2): DTGVSQNPRHKITKRGQNVTFRCDPISEHNRLYWYRQTLGQGPEFLTYFQNEAQLEKSRLLSDRFSAERPKGSFSTLEIQRTEQGDSAMYLCASSLVIGTGELFFGEGSRLTVL.

This CDR3 reads CASSERRGGRDEQFF. V and J are TRBV7-2 and TRBJ2-1; the D gene TCRdb calls, TRBD2, cannot be checked with no DNA. CDR3 size: 15 residues. From germline, CDR1 is SGHTA and CDR2 FQGNSA.

The chain uses TRBV10-3 and TRBJ2-7; TCRdb lists TRBD1, though no DNA is available to test this call. CDR3 length equals 17 residues. Germline values: CDR1 ENHRY, CDR2 SYGVKD. CDR3 sequence reads: CAISEENSGRLSYEQYF.

The genes are TRBV20-1 and TRBJ2-5; TCRdb's D call of TRBD1 is untestable without DNA. CDR1 and CDR2 (germline): DFQATT, SNEGSKA (reference sequence). This CDR3 region has 15 residues. The CDR3: CSASPGTGGQKTQYF.

The chain employs TRBV7-2 and TRBJ1-6. This CDR3 region has 12 residues. Germline CDR1 and CDR2: SGHTA and FQGNSA. The chain's CDR3 is CASRVAAGPLHF.

The genes are TRBV5-4 and TRBJ1-2. The V gene's germline CDR1 is SGHNT and CDR2 YYREEE (reference sequence). The CDR3 is 15 residues long. The CDR3: CASSFNWGTDYGYTF.

The chain joins TRBV2 to TRBJ2-1; TCRdb selects TRBD1, and the lack of DNA leaves this call unchecked. The germline CDR1 and CDR2 sequences are SNHLY and FYNNEI. The CDR3 has 15 amino acids. The CDR3 loop is CASRQGRSSYNEQFF.